This T cell receptor beta chain was sequenced for a study of Graves' ophthalmopathy and Graves' hyperthyroidism. Additional autoimmune diseases, uncontrolled infections, pregnancy or lactation disqualified patients. Diagnosis was based on clinical symptoms, serum thyroxine, TRAb, thyroid ultrasound and orbital computed tomography. 10 ml of fresh blood yielded the PBMCs by density gradient. This clonotype has ten or more counts. Its antigen is not identified. The missing conserved phenylalanine or tryptophan at the end of this CDR3 makes a read error likely. Because the CDR3's place on the DNA is in doubt, the DNA is left out and the CDR3 is given as listed by TCRdb. Investigators amplified TCR beta CDR3 regions from RNA transcripts. Second-round multiplex PCR came after a first-round RT-PCR that employed HTBI primers. Using its own MiXCR run on the multiplex PCR reads, TCRdb lists one record per CDR3 protein. The table lists 680,000 or so distinct CDR3 sequences, 22% of them singletons.

Study conclusions and caveats: The model reached around 70% sensitivity and under 75% specificity for predicting ophthalmopathy progression.

Inclusive of both ends, the CDR3 amounts to 13 amino acids. Germline V gene sequence: CDR1 MNHNS, CDR2 SASEGT. The specimen sequenced was peripheral blood. The source is a woman younger than 30 with stable Graves' hyperthyroidism. Some clones in this sample may be carry-over from other donors' samples. The rearrangement uses TRBV6-1 and TRBJ2-7; TRBD1 reflects the table's D call only, with no check against the DNA. The CDR3 here is CASSDYTGTGNHY.